One T cell receptor beta chain is described in this entry. This sample is part of a study of blood T cell repertoires in COVID-19. Across the study: Both acute and convalescent COVID-19 samples were obtained from the United States, Italy and Spain.

Germline CDR1 is SGHNT and CDR2 is YENEEA. The CDR3 extends over 15 amino acids. V was shortened by 1 base and J by 0 bases, with 10 bases between the two germline ends. For recovered donors of Cohort 3, there were two negative PCRs, clearance, or symptom resolution. Clones were sequenced by immunoSEQ multiplex PCR, and TCRdb holds only the in-frame ones, with some missing. This table has over 150,000 clones, less than 90% appearing once. Sequenced sample: PBMCs or T cells enriched from blood (not recorded which). The clonotype was recovered from a woman aged 50 to 60 who had recovered from COVID-19. This chain links TRBV11-3 with TRBJ2-7, with D possibly being TRBD2 (6 bases). In DNA, the CDR3 is TGTGCCAGCAGCTTAGGGGGGGTTCGCTCCTACGAGCAGTACTTC. Amino acid sequence: CASSLGGVRSYEQYF.